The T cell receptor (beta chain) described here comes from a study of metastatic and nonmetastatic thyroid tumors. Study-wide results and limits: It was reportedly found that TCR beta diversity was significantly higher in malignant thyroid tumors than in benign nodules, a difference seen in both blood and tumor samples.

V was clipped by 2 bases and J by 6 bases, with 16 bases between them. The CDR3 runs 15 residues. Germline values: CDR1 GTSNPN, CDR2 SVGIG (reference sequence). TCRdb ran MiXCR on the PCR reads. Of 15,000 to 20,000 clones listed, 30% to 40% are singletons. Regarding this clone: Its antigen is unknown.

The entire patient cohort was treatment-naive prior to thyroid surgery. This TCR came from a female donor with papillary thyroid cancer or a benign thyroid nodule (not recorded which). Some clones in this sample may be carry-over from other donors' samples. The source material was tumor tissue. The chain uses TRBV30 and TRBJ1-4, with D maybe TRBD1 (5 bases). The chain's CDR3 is CAWSPFGRGDEKLFF. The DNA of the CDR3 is TGTGCCTGGAGTCCGTTCGGGCGGGGGGATGAAAAACTGTTTTTT.